This T cell receptor (beta chain) came from a study of cytomegalovirus exposure and HLA in healthy donors. Study findings and constraints: According to a later analysis, donors in an Asian-associated ancestry cluster reportedly had fewer N-insertions than the roughly 670-donor mean. In a later analysis, specific HLA alleles were associated with about 18,000 TCR beta sequences at a 0.05 false discovery rate. Published work reported that the classifier diagnosed cytomegalovirus status with high specificity and sensitivity.

This clone was recorded once. Its antigen is not identified. This PCR relied on a set of 60 Vbeta primers and 13 Jbeta primers. Assay used: immunoSEQ multiplex PCR; TCRdb lists only in-frame clones, some missing. The repertoire holds around 64,000 clones, with 70% to 90% as singletons. Germline CDR1 is SNHLY and CDR2 is FYNNEI. V trimming: 7 bases; J trimming: 5 bases; junction bases outside the gene matches: 8. The length of the CDR3 is 15 residues. V and J are TRBV2 and TRBJ2-7, with 13 bases fitting TRBD2. The sequence came from a woman in her thirties in good health and CMV-seronegative. The material sequenced was PBMCs. The CDR3 loop reads CASTELAGGRNEQYF. CDR3 bases: TGTGCCAGCACCGAACTAGCGGGAGGGCGCAACGAGCAGTACTTC.